The rows below give T cell receptor beta chains drawn from one sample of a study of T-cell memory formation after mild COVID-19. TCRdb recomputed calls from the 5' RACE reads with MiXCR, one row per CDR3 protein. There are 550,000 to 650,000 distinct CDR3 sequences in the sample; about 18% occur only once, and approximately 8.1% lies in the top ten. The specimen was PBMCs or a T cell subset sorted from them (not recorded which). These receptors were collected from an adult woman who had mild COVID-19 (a few samples of this study predate the infection). Cell type and time point are not known. The CDR3 runs from the conserved cysteine through the conserved F or W. A D gene is named only where the DNA matches it firmly. Expanded clones are given a class, and other clones once, few, many or no size at all.

j_gene: TRBJ2-7; d_gene: TRBD2; v_gene: TRBV7-9; abundance: NA; CDR3nt: TGTGCCAGCAGCTTCCTGGGACTAGCGGGGGGACTAACCTACGAGCAGTACTTC; CDR3aa: CASSFLGLAGGLTYEQYF
j_gene: TRBJ2-2; d_gene: NA; v_gene: TRBV6-4; abundance: few; CDR3nt: TGTGCCAGGACGCTCCCCGGACAGTCGGCGAACACCGGGGAGCTGTTTTTT; CDR3aa: CARTLPGQSANTGELFF
j_gene: TRBJ2-7; d_gene: TRBD2; v_gene: TRBV2; abundance: NA; CDR3nt: TGTGCCAGCAGGGAAACGACTAGCGGCCCGACTCACTACGAGCAGTACTTC; CDR3aa: CASRETTSGPTHYEQYF
j_gene: TRBJ2-7; d_gene: TRBD2; v_gene: TRBV27; abundance: few; CDR3nt: TGTGCCAGCAGTTCAGGGGCTAGCGGGATCTACGAGCAGTACTTC; CDR3aa: CASSSGASGIYEQYF
j_gene: TRBJ1-2; d_gene: NA; v_gene: TRBV20-1; abundance: NA; CDR3nt: TGCAGTGCCCTCGCCGGGACGGCCTCTGGCTACACCTTC; CDR3aa: CSALAGTASGYTF
j_gene: TRBJ2-3; d_gene: NA; v_gene: TRBV5-1; abundance: NA; CDR3nt: TGCGCCAGCAGCTTGGTATCCACCTTCACAGATACGCAGTATTTT; CDR3aa: CASSLVSTFTDTQYF
j_gene: TRBJ2-1; d_gene: TRBD1; v_gene: TRBV10-2; abundance: many; CDR3nt: TGCGCCAGCAGTGACCCGGACAGGGGAATTTATGAGCAGTTCTTC; CDR3aa: CASSDPDRGIYEQFF
j_gene: TRBJ2-7; d_gene: TRBD2; v_gene: TRBV12-3/TRBV12-4; abundance: few; CDR3nt: TGTGCCAGCAGTATCTCCGGGACTAGCGGGGCCGACTACGAGCAGTACTTC; CDR3aa: CASSISGTSGADYEQYF
j_gene: TRBJ1-1; d_gene: NA; v_gene: TRBV3-1; abundance: few; CDR3nt: TGTGCCAGCACCGCTGATCGACAGGCCCCGAAAGCTTTCTTT; CDR3aa: CASTADRQAPKAFF
j_gene: TRBJ2-5; d_gene: TRBD1; v_gene: TRBV5-8; abundance: NA; CDR3nt: TGTGCCAGCAGCTTAACCGGGACAGGGGCCCCTCTAGAGACCCAGTACTTC; CDR3aa: CASSLTGTGAPLETQYF
j_gene: TRBJ1-1; d_gene: TRBD1; v_gene: TRBV12-3/TRBV12-4; abundance: NA; CDR3nt: TGTGCCAGCAGGACAGGGGGTGCTGAAGCTTTCTTT; CDR3aa: CASRTGGAEAFF
j_gene: TRBJ1-1; d_gene: NA; v_gene: TRBV7-9; abundance: few; CDR3nt: TGTGCCAGCAGCCCCACTCCTGGCAGTCCCACTGAAGCTTTCTTT; CDR3aa: CASSPTPGSPTEAFF
j_gene: TRBJ2-3; d_gene: NA; v_gene: TRBV12-3/TRBV12-4; abundance: NA; CDR3nt: TGTGCCAGCAGTTTTGCTCGGGGGCTGGAAGGGCAGTATTTT; CDR3aa: CASSFARGLEGQYF
j_gene: TRBJ2-6; d_gene: NA; v_gene: TRBV7-3; abundance: few; CDR3nt: TGTGCCAGCAGCTTCCGTCGGCCTGGGGCCAACGTCCTGACTTTC; CDR3aa: CASSFRRPGANVLTF
j_gene: TRBJ1-5; d_gene: TRBD1; v_gene: TRBV7-8; abundance: few; CDR3nt: TGTGCCAGCAGCCTAAAAATCGGACAGGGGAACAATCAGCCCCAGCATTTT; CDR3aa: CASSLKIGQGNNQPQHF
j_gene: TRBJ2-7; d_gene: TRBD1; v_gene: TRBV15; abundance: NA; CDR3nt: TGTGCCACCAGCAGGGACAGGGAATCCTACGAGCAGTACTTC; CDR3aa: CATSRDRESYEQYF
j_gene: TRBJ1-1; d_gene: NA; v_gene: TRBV24-1; abundance: NA; CDR3nt: TGTGCCTCCGAATCAAACACTGAAGCTTTCTTT; CDR3aa: CASESNTEAFF
j_gene: TRBJ2-1; d_gene: NA; v_gene: TRBV19; abundance: few; CDR3nt: TGTGCCAGTAGCCGTCTTCGGGAAACTGAGCAGTTCTTC; CDR3aa: CASSRLRETEQFF
j_gene: TRBJ2-2; d_gene: TRBD2; v_gene: TRBV7-9; abundance: few; CDR3nt: TGTGCCAGCAGCTTACCGACTAGCTCGAAATGGGACACCGGGGAGCTGTTTTTT; CDR3aa: CASSLPTSSKWDTGELFF
j_gene: TRBJ2-1; d_gene: NA; v_gene: TRBV14; abundance: few; CDR3nt: TGTGCCAGCAGCCAAGATCTTGGCGGGGACGATGAGCAGTTCTTC; CDR3aa: CASSQDLGGDDEQFF
j_gene: TRBJ2-3; d_gene: TRBD2; v_gene: TRBV14; abundance: few; CDR3nt: TGTGCCAGCAGCCAAGATCGCCTAGCGGGAGTGCCAGATACGCAGTATTTT; CDR3aa: CASSQDRLAGVPDTQYF
j_gene: TRBJ2-7; d_gene: NA; v_gene: TRBV27; abundance: NA; CDR3nt: TGTGCCAGCAGTTTAAACTGGGGCGCAGGCTACGAGCAGTACTTC; CDR3aa: CASSLNWGAGYEQYF
j_gene: TRBJ2-1; d_gene: NA; v_gene: TRBV10-2; abundance: NA; CDR3nt: TGCGCCAGCAGTGAGGGGCGGGACCGCGGTAAGCAGTTCTTC; CDR3aa: CASSEGRDRGKQFF
j_gene: TRBJ1-1; d_gene: NA; v_gene: TRBV19; abundance: NA; CDR3nt: TGTGCCAGTAGTGGAGGACATCCGAACACTGAAGCTTTCTTT; CDR3aa: CASSGGHPNTEAFF
j_gene: TRBJ2-3; d_gene: NA; v_gene: TRBV20-1; abundance: NA; CDR3nt: TGCAGTGCTAGAGATCCGTCACCTAGCACAGATACGCAGTATTTT; CDR3aa: CSARDPSPSTDTQYF
j_gene: TRBJ2-7; d_gene: NA; v_gene: TRBV19; abundance: NA; CDR3nt: TGTGCCAGTAGTGTGGGAATATCCGAGCAGTACTTC; CDR3aa: CASSVGISEQYF
j_gene: TRBJ2-3; d_gene: NA; v_gene: TRBV29-1; abundance: few; CDR3nt: TGCAGCGCCCGACCCCCAAAAGGGGCGGGAGATACGCAGTATTTT; CDR3aa: CSARPPKGAGDTQYF
j_gene: TRBJ2-7; d_gene: NA; v_gene: TRBV29-1; abundance: NA; CDR3nt: TGCAGCGTTGAGTGGAGCTACGAGCAGTACTTC; CDR3aa: CSVEWSYEQYF
j_gene: TRBJ2-2; d_gene: NA; v_gene: TRBV9; abundance: NA; CDR3nt: TGTGCCAGCAGCGTAGGGTGGAAAGGGGACACCGGGGAGCTGTTTTTT; CDR3aa: CASSVGWKGDTGELFF
j_gene: TRBJ1-4; d_gene: NA; v_gene: TRBV30; abundance: NA; CDR3nt: TGTGCCTGGAGTGTCCCACCTTCCTTTTTCTCGGTGGCAGGAAAACTGTTTTTT; CDR3aa: CAWSVPPSFFSVAGKLFF
j_gene: TRBJ2-7; d_gene: NA; v_gene: TRBV5-4; abundance: NA; CDR3nt: TGTGCCAGCAGCTTGGGGGACACCGTCTACGAGCAGTACTTC; CDR3aa: CASSLGDTVYEQYF
j_gene: TRBJ2-5; d_gene: TRBD2; v_gene: TRBV7-3; abundance: NA; CDR3nt: TGTGCCAGCAGCCCAGCGGCTAGCGGGGGGGACCAGTACTTC; CDR3aa: CASSPAASGGDQYF
j_gene: TRBJ2-7; d_gene: NA; v_gene: TRBV3-1; abundance: NA; CDR3nt: TGTGCCAGCAGCCAAGGACACAGGGACTCCTACGAGCAGTACTTC; CDR3aa: CASSQGHRDSYEQYF
j_gene: TRBJ1-3; d_gene: NA; v_gene: TRBV9; abundance: NA; CDR3nt: TGTGCCAGCAGCGCCCATGGACAGAGAAACACCATATATTTT; CDR3aa: CASSAHGQRNTIYF
j_gene: TRBJ2-7; d_gene: TRBD1; v_gene: TRBV5-5; abundance: few; CDR3nt: TGTGCCAGCAGCTTGGCAGGGGGCTGGGAGCAGTACTTC; CDR3aa: CASSLAGGWEQYF
j_gene: TRBJ2-1; d_gene: TRBD1; v_gene: TRBV6-6; abundance: few; CDR3nt: TGTGCCAGCAGTTCCCCGGACAGGAAAGGTGTCAATGAGCAGTTCTTC; CDR3aa: CASSSPDRKGVNEQFF
j_gene: TRBJ2-1; d_gene: NA; v_gene: TRBV6-5; abundance: NA; CDR3nt: TGTGCCAGCAGTTATGAAGTCCCTTACAATGAGCAGTTCTTC; CDR3aa: CASSYEVPYNEQFF
j_gene: TRBJ1-6; d_gene: NA; v_gene: TRBV11-2; abundance: NA; CDR3nt: TGTGCCAGCAGCCTAAATAATTCACCCCTCCACTTT; CDR3aa: CASSLNNSPLHF
j_gene: TRBJ2-7; d_gene: TRBD1; v_gene: TRBV29-1; abundance: NA; CDR3nt: TGCAGCGTATGGACAGGGGGGAACTACGAGCAGTACTTC; CDR3aa: CSVWTGGNYEQYF
j_gene: TRBJ1-1; d_gene: NA; v_gene: TRBV6-2/TRBV6-3; abundance: few; CDR3nt: TGTGCCAGCAGTTATGCCAATAGGAACACTGAAGCTTTCTTT; CDR3aa: CASSYANRNTEAFF
j_gene: TRBJ1-4; d_gene: NA; v_gene: TRBV7-9; abundance: few; CDR3nt: TGTGCCAGCAGCCTCCTCAGGGCTTGGCAGGAAAAACTGTTTTTT; CDR3aa: CASSLLRAWQEKLFF
j_gene: TRBJ2-6; d_gene: TRBD2; v_gene: TRBV7-8; abundance: few; CDR3nt: TGTGCCAGCAGCCCCCGGACTAGCGGGAGTACTGGGGCCAACGTCCTGACTTTC; CDR3aa: CASSPRTSGSTGANVLTF
j_gene: TRBJ2-3; d_gene: NA; v_gene: TRBV24-1; abundance: NA; CDR3nt: TGTGCCACCAGTGATTTTGGGCTAGCTAGGGCAGATACGCAGTATTTT; CDR3aa: CATSDFGLARADTQYF
j_gene: TRBJ1-1; d_gene: NA; v_gene: TRBV20-1; abundance: few; CDR3nt: TGCAGTGCTAGAAGGCGCGCACCGCGGGCAACTGAAGCTTTCTTT; CDR3aa: CSARRRAPRATEAFF
j_gene: TRBJ1-5; d_gene: TRBD1; v_gene: TRBV5-6; abundance: few; CDR3nt: TGTGCCAGCAGCGCCAGGGGGCCGGGCAATCAGCCCCAGCATTTT; CDR3aa: CASSARGPGNQPQHF
j_gene: TRBJ2-7; d_gene: NA; v_gene: TRBV25-1; abundance: NA; CDR3nt: TGTGCCAGCAGTCCCATGCCCCGGGGGAAGCGCCCCGAGCAGTACTTC; CDR3aa: CASSPMPRGKRPEQYF
j_gene: TRBJ2-1; d_gene: NA; v_gene: TRBV24-1; abundance: many; CDR3nt: TGTGCCACCACAGAGGGGGAGGGGTACAATGAGCAGTTCTTC; CDR3aa: CATTEGEGYNEQFF
j_gene: TRBJ2-6; d_gene: NA; v_gene: TRBV7-9; abundance: NA; CDR3nt: TGTGCCAGCAGCTTCATAATCTCTGGGGCCAACGTCCTGACTTTC; CDR3aa: CASSFIISGANVLTF
j_gene: TRBJ2-5; d_gene: TRBD2; v_gene: TRBV20-1; abundance: few; CDR3nt: TGCAGTGCCGAAGACGGGAGGGCAGGGGAGACCCAGTACTTC; CDR3aa: CSAEDGRAGETQYF
j_gene: TRBJ1-1; d_gene: TRBD1; v_gene: TRBV29-1; abundance: many; CDR3nt: TGCAGCGCCCGACAGGGGAACACTGAAGCTTTCTTT; CDR3aa: CSARQGNTEAFF